Described below is a single T cell receptor (beta chain) sequence and its context. What it binds is unknown. This record belongs to a study of monozygotic twins with inflammatory bowel disease. The team made cDNA by running eight separate reactions for each sample. Template switching was used to attach UMIs, which incorporated a 6-nucleotide sample barcode. TCRdb re-analyzed the 5' RACE reads; it lists each CDR3 protein once, without DNA. The sample's table shows approximately 200,000 distinct CDR3 sequences. Findings and limits, study-wide: Compared with healthy co-twins, IBD patients showed reduced TCRbeta repertoire diversity by inverse Simpson.

Sequenced: blood. The receptor's source is a human donor with ulcerative colitis or Crohn's disease, or a healthy co-twin of an affected twin (not recorded which).

The CDR3 protein is CASSLLSGSDRTEAFF. The chain is built from TRBV7-9 and TRBJ1-1. This CDR3 contains 16 residues. Germline CDR1 and CDR2: SEHNR and FQNEAQ (reference sequence).